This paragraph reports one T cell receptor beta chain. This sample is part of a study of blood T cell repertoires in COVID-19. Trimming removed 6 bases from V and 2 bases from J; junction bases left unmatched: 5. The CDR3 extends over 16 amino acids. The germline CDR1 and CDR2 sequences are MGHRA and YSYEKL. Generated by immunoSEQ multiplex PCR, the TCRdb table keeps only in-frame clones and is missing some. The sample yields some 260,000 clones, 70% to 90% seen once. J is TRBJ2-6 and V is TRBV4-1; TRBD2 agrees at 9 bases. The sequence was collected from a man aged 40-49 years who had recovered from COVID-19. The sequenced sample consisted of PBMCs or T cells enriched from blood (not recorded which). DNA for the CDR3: TGCGCCAGCAGGTCGCTAGCGGGGCCTGGGGCCAACGTCCTGACTTTC. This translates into CASRSLAGPGANVLTF.